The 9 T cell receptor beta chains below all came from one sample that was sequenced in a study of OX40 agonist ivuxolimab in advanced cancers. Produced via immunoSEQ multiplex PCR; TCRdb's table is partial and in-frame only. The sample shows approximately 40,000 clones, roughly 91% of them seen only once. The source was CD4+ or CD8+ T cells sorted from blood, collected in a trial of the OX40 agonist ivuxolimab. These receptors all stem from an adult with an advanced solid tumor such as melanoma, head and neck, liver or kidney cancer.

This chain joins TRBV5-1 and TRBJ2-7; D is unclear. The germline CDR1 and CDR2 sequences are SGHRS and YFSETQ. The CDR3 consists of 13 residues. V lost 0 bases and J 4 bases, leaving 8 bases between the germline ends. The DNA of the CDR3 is TGCGCCAGCAGCTTGGGAGCCGGATACGAGCAGTACTTC. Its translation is CASSLGAGYEQYF.

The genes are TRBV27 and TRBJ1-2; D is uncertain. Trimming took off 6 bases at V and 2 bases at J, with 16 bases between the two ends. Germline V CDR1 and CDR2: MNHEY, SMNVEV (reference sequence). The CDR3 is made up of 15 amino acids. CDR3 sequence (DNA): TGTGCCAGCAGACCCGTAGGAGGGTTCAACTATGGCTACACCTTC. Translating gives CASRPVGGFNYGYTF.

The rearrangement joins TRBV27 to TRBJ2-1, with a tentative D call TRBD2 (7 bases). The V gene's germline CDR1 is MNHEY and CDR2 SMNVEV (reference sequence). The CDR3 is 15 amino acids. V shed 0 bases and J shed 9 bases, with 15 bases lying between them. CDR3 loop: CASSLSIRGGIEQFF. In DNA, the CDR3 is TGTGCCAGCAGTTTATCGATAAGGGGGGGGATTGAGCAGTTCTTC.

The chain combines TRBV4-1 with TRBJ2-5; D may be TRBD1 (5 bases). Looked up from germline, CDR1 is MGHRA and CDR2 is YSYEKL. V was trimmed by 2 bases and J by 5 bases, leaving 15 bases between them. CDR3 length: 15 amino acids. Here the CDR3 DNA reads TGCGCCAGCAGCCAAATACCTCAGGGTTTTGAGACCCAGTACTTC. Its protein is CASSQIPQGFETQYF.

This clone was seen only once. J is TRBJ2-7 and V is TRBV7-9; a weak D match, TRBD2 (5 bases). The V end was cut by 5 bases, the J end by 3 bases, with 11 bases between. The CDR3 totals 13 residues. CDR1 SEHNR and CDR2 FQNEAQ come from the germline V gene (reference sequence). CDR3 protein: CASSPRTRYEQYF. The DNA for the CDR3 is TGTGCCAGCAGCCCGAGGACTCGCTACGAGCAGTACTTC.

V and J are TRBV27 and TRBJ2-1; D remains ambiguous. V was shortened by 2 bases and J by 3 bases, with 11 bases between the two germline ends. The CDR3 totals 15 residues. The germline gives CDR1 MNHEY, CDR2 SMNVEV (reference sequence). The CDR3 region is CASSLGLSNYNEQFF. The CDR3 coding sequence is TGTGCCAGCAGTTTAGGGCTAAGCAACTACAATGAGCAGTTCTTC.

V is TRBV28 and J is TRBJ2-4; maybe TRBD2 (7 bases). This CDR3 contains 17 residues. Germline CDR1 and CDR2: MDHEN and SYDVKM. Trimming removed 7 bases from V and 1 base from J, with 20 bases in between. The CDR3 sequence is CASTPSWGGLAKNIQYF. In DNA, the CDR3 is TGTGCCAGCACCCCAAGTTGGGGGGGCCTGGCCAAAAACATTCAGTACTTC. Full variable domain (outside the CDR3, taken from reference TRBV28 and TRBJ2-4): DVKVTQSSRYLVKRTGEKVFLECVQDMDHENMFWYRQDPGLGLRLIYFSYDVKMKEKGDIPEGYSVSREKKERFSLILESASTNQTSMYLCASTPSWGGLAKNIQYFGAGTRLSVL.

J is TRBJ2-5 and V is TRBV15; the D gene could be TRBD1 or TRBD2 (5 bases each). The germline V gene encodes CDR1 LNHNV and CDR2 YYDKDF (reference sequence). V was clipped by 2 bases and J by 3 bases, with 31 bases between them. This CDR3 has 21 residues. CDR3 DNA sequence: TGTGCCACCAGCAGACCCGATCCGGGACGCTGGGATCTCACGGGCGAAGAGACCCAGTACTTC. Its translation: CATSRPDPGRWDLTGEETQYF.

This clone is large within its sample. CDR3 in amino acids: CASSYPASHTEAFF. The CDR3 nucleotides are TGTGCCAGCAGTTACCCGGCCTCCCACACTGAAGCTTTCTTT. The chain is built from TRBV6-6 and TRBJ1-1; D remains unclear. Trimming left V 2 bases short and J 3 bases short, with 10 bases between. The germline CDR1 and CDR2 sequences are MNHNY and SVGAGI (reference sequence). The CDR3 covers 14 residues.